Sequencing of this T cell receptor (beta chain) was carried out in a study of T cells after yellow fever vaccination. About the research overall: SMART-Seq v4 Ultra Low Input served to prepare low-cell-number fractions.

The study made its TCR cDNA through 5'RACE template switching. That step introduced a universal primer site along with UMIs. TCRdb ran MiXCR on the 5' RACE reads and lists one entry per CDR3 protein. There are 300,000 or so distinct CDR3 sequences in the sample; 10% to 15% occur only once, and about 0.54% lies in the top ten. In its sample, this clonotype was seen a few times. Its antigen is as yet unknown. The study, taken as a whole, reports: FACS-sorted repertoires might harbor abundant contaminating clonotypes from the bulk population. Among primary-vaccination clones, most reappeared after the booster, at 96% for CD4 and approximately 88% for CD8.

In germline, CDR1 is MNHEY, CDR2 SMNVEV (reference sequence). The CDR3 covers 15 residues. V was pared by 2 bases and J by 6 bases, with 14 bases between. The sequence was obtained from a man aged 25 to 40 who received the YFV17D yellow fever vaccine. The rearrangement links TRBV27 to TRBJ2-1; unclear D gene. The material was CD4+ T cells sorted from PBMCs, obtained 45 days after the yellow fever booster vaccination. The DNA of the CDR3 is TGTGCCAGCAGTTTAACCGGGTTGCCCACCAATGAGCAGTTCTTC. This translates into CASSLTGLPTNEQFF.